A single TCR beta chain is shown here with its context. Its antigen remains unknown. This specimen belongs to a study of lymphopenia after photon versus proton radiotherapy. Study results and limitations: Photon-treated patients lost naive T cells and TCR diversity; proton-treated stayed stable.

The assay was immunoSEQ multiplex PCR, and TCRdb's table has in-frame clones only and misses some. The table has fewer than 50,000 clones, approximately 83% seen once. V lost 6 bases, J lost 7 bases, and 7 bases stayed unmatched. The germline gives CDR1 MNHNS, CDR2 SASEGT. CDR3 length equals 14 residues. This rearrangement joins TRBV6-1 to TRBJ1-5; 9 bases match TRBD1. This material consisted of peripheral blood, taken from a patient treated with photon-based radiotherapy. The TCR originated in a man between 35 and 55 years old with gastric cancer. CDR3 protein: CASSGTGRRQPQHF. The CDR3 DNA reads TGTGCCAGCAGCGGGACAGGGCGGCGACAGCCCCAGCATTTT.